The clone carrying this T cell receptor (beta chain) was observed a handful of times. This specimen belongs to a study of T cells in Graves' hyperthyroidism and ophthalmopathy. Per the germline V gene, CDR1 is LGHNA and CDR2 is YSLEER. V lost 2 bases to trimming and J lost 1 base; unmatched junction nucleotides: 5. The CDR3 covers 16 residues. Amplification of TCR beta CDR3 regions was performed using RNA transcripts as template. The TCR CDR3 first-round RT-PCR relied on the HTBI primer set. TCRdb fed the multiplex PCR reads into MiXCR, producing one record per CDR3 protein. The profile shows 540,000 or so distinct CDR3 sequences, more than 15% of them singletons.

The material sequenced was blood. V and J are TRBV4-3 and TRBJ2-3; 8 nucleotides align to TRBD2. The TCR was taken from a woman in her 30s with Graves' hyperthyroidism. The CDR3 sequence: CASSQREGGRTDTQYF. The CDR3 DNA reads TGCGCCAGCAGCCAACGGGAGGGGGGGCGCACAGATACGCAGTATTTT.